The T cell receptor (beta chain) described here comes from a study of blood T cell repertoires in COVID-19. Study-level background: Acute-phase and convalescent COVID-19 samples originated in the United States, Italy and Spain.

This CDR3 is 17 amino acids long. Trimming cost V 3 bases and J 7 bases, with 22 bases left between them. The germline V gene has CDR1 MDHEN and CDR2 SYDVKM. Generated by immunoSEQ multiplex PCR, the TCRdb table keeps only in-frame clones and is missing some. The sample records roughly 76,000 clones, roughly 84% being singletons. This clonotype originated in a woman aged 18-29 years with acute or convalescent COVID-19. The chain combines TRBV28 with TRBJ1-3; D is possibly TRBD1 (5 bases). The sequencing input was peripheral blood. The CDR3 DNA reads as TGTGCCAGCAGTTTGGGCCGGGCGCCCGGTAAGGGGAACACCATATATTTT. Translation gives CASSLGRAPGKGNTIYF.